The 25 T cell receptor beta chains below were found in one sample sequenced in a study of T-cell reconstitution after alpha-beta-depleted transplantation in children. Unique molecular identifiers were built into the TCRbeta library. TCRdb called the PCR reads again in MiXCR, with one record for every CDR3 protein. The sample contains hundreds of thousands of distinct CDR3 sequences, 10% to 15% of which appear only once. The sequencing here drew on PBMCs, mostly from graft donor cells, taken 360 days after TCRalphabeta/CD19-depleted stem cell transplant. Receptors originate from a male patient between 5 and 17 years old who had a stem cell transplant for acute myeloid leukemia, so the T cells may come from the graft donor.

The J gene is TRBJ1-2, the V gene TRBV12-3 or TRBV12-4; TRBD1 might be the D (6 bases). Trimming took off 5 bases at V and 10 bases at J, with 14 bases between the two ends. The CDR3 loop spans 12 amino acids. CDR3 in amino acids: CASSPRTVDYTF. In DNA, the CDR3 is TGTGCCAGCAGTCCTAGGACAGTTGACTACACCTTC.

The gene calls are TRBV3-1 and TRBJ2-5; the D gene is possibly TRBD2 (6 bases). The CDR3 loop spans 14 amino acids. CDR1 and CDR2 (germline): LGHDT, YNNKEL (reference sequence). V shed 4 bases and J shed 5 bases, with 14 bases lying between them. CDR3 nucleotide sequence: TGTGCCAGCAGCCCTCCGGGGGTGAGGGAGACCCAGTACTTC. Translating gives CASSPPGVRETQYF.

This clonotype was recorded at least ten times. The chain carries TRBV7-3 and TRBJ2-1; either TRBD1 or TRBD2 may fit D (6 bases each). Looked up from germline, CDR1 is SGHTA and CDR2 is FQGTGA. This CDR3 spans 13 amino acids. Trimming shortened V by 5 bases and J by 9 bases, and 14 bases separated the two germline ends. The CDR3 protein is CASSPRLGGEQFF. In DNA form, the CDR3 reads TGTGCCAGCAGCCCAAGACTAGGGGGTGAGCAGTTCTTC. Variable domain in full (rest from reference TRBV7-3 and TRBJ2-1): GAGVSQTPSNKVTEKGKYVELRCDPISGHTALYWYRQSLGQGPEFLIYFQGTGAADDSGLPNDRFFAVRPEGSVSTLKIQRTERGDSAVYLCASSPRLGGEQFFGPGTRLTVL.

J is TRBJ2-7 and V is TRBV11-2; 8 nucleotides align to TRBD1. The CDR3 totals 17 residues. Per the germline V gene, CDR1 is SGHAT and CDR2 is FQNNGV. The V segment lost 5 bases and the J segment 1 base; nucleotides outside the gene matches: 13. The DNA for the CDR3 is TGTGCCAGCAGCCCAGCCCCGAGGGACAGGTTTTCCTACGAGCAGTACTTC. Protein: CASSPAPRDRFSYEQYF.

In its sample, this clonotype was seen a few times. This chain connects TRBV11-1 to TRBJ2-3, with D unclear. Germline V gives CDR1 SGHAT, CDR2 FQDESV (reference sequence). V shed 5 bases and J shed 0 bases, with 21 bases lying between them. CDR3 length: 18 residues. CDR3 protein: CASSVLQQPETSTDTQYF. DNA for the CDR3: TGTGCCAGCAGCGTATTGCAACAGCCAGAAACTAGCACAGATACGCAGTATTTT.

This clonotype was counted only a few times. The chain is built from TRBV29-1 and TRBJ2-1; D perhaps matches TRBD2 (6 bases). The V gene lost 6 bases and the J gene lost 9 bases, with 15 bases spanning the gap. CDR3 size: 12 residues. The germline V gene has CDR1 SQVTM and CDR2 ANQGSEA. For the CDR3, the DNA is TGCAGCGTGGGACTGTCCACACCTGAGCAGTTCTTC. Encoded protein: CSVGLSTPEQFF.

In its sample, this clonotype was seen many times. The chain links TRBV29-1 to TRBJ2-7; tentative D call: TRBD1 (5 bases). The V end was cut by 4 bases, the J end by 0 bases, with 10 bases between. Germline V gene sequence: CDR1 SQVTM, CDR2 ANQGSEA. CDR3 length: 13 amino acids. CDR3 sequence: CSVGWGSSYEQYF. CDR3 nucleotide sequence: TGCAGCGTTGGTTGGGGCTCCTCCTACGAGCAGTACTTC.

The V gene is TRBV28, the J gene TRBJ2-5; 11 bases fit TRBD1. The junction had 9 bases not matched to a gene; V was cut back by 4 bases and J by 5 bases. The CDR3 runs 16 residues. Germline V gives CDR1 MDHEN, CDR2 SYDVKM. The CDR3 spells CASSYRTGGGRETQYF. CDR3 DNA: TGTGCCAGCAGTTATCGGACAGGGGGCGGGCGGGAGACCCAGTACTTC. The variable domain in full, completed from reference TRBV28 and TRBJ2-5, reads DVKVTQSSRYLVKRTGEKVFLECVQDMDHENMFWYRQDPGLGLRLIYFSYDVKMKEKGDIPEGYSVSREKKERFSLILESASTNQTSMYLCASSYRTGGGRETQYFGPGTRLLVL.

This clonotype has only a few counts. The J gene is TRBJ1-5, the V gene TRBV20-1; D is undetermined. The V and J ends lost 3 bases and 3 bases respectively, with 12 bases between them. The germline V gene encodes CDR1 DFQATT and CDR2 SNEGSKA (reference sequence). The CDR3 is 14 amino acids. The CDR3 loop is CSASLEGYNQPQHF. CDR3 nucleotides: TGCAGTGCTAGTTTAGAGGGTTACAATCAGCCCCAGCATTTT.

This clonotype came up a few times. The J gene is TRBJ2-2, the V gene TRBV18; the match to TRBD2 covers 10 bases. The CDR3 runs to 19 residues. The V and J ends lost 1 base and 0 bases, in that order; junction bases with no gene match: 8. From germline, CDR1 is KGHSH and CDR2 LQKENI. This chain's CDR3 is CASSPLFPSGSPNTGELFF. CDR3 nucleotide sequence: TGTGCCAGCTCACCACTCTTCCCTAGCGGGAGTCCGAACACCGGGGAGCTGTTTTTT.

The V call is TRBV20-1, the J call TRBJ2-3; TRBD2 matches 7 bases. The germline gives CDR1 DFQATT, CDR2 SNEGSKA (reference sequence). The CDR3 has 16 residues. The ends lost 6 bases at V and 2 bases at J; junction bases unmatched: 14. The DNA for the CDR3 is TGCAGTGCCTTACCCGGGCTAGCGGTACCCACAGATACGCAGTATTTT. Translated: CSALPGLAVPTDTQYF.

This clonotype was seen repeatedly, ten times or more. This sequence joins TRBV4-2 and TRBJ2-5, with D perhaps matching TRBD1 or TRBD2 (5 bases each). The CDR3 totals 17 residues. Germline CDR1 and CDR2: LGHNA and YNFKEQ. Trimming removed 0 bases from V and 4 bases from J, with 18 bases in between. The CDR3 sequence: CASSQDKGPPEGETQYF. CDR3 bases: TGTGCCAGCAGCCAAGATAAGGGACCCCCAGAGGGAGAGACCCAGTACTTC.

This clonotype occurred a few times. The rearrangement joins TRBV5-1 to TRBJ2-5; TRBD2 matches at 11 bases. CDR3 length: 18 amino acids. The germline gives CDR1 SGHRS, CDR2 YFSETQ. V dropped 2 bases and J dropped 2; count of bases not matched to a gene: 11. CDR3 sequence (DNA): TGCGCCAGCAGCTTTACCCGGACTAGCGGGTTCAGTCAAGAGACCCAGTACTTC. Translating it yields CASSFTRTSGFSQETQYF. The full variable domain, its missing parts supplied by reference TRBV5-1 and TRBJ2-5, is KAGVTQTPRYLIKTRGQQVTLSCSPISGHRSVSWYQQTPGQGLQFLFEYFSETQRNKGNFPGRFSGRQFSNSRSEMNVSTLELGDSALYLCASSFTRTSGFSQETQYFGPGTRLLVL.

This chain connects TRBV20-1 to TRBJ2-5; 8 bases map to TRBD1. The V segment lost 6 bases and the J segment 1 base; nucleotides outside the gene matches: 7. This CDR3 contains 14 residues. Germline V gene data show CDR1 as DFQATT and CDR2 as SNEGSKA (reference sequence). CDR3 bases: TGCAGTGCCCCGGACAGGGTAGCCCAAGAGACCCAGTACTTC. This gives the protein CSAPDRVAQETQYF.

The chain has TRBV9 and TRBJ2-1; D gene ambiguous. V was cut by 4 bases and J by 3 bases, with 11 bases left in between. CDR3 size: 14 residues. Germline CDR1 and CDR2: SGDLS and YYNGEE. The CDR3 here is CASSLGPDYNEQFF. The DNA of the CDR3 is TGTGCCAGCAGCTTGGGTCCGGACTACAATGAGCAGTTCTTC.

The rearrangement links TRBV12-3 or TRBV12-4 to TRBJ2-7; D perhaps matches TRBD1 (5 bases). The CDR3 consists of 11 residues. Trimming shortened V by 1 base and J by 12 bases, and 10 bases separated the two germline ends. The CDR3 region is CASSLGSRGYF. The CDR3, as DNA: TGTGCCAGCAGTTTAGGGTCTAGGGGGTACTTC.

The CDR3 coding sequence is TGCGCCAGCAGCCAAGATCAGGCAGGGGTAACTGAAGCTTTCTTT. This translates into CASSQDQAGVTEAFF. The V call is TRBV4-3, the J call TRBJ1-1, with D tentatively TRBD1 (6 bases). The CDR3 spans 15 residues. Trimming pared 0 bases from V and 5 bases from J, leaving 13 bases between. Germline values: CDR1 LGHNA, CDR2 YSLEER.

The chain couples TRBV11-2 to TRBJ1-6; D is perhaps TRBD1 (5 bases). This CDR3 comprises 11 residues. V was cut by 5 bases and J by 13 bases, with 9 bases left in between. Germline V gives CDR1 SGHAT, CDR2 FQNNGV. In DNA, the CDR3 is TGTGCCAGCAGCACCGGGACGCCCCTCCACTTT. It encodes CASSTGTPLHF.

In this sample, this clonotype turned up a few times. V and J are TRBV29-1 and TRBJ1-2; no firm D call. Germline CDR1 SQVTM, CDR2 ANQGSEA. This CDR3 is built from 11 residues. The CDR3 region has the DNA TGCAGTCCTGGACGGTTAGATGGCTACACCTTC. Translation: CSPGRLDGYTF.

This clonotype showed up many times. The chain joins TRBV28 to TRBJ2-5, with a tentative D call TRBD2 (5 bases). Trimming removed 7 bases from V and 1 base from J, with 10 bases in between. The CDR3 is 13 residues long. Looked up from germline, CDR1 is MDHEN and CDR2 is SYDVKM. The CDR3 sequence is CASTPGVQETQYF. The CDR3 DNA reads TGTGCCAGCACCCCCGGGGTCCAAGAGACCCAGTACTTC. Drawing the rest from reference TRBV28 and TRBJ2-5, the complete variable domain is DVKVTQSSRYLVKRTGEKVFLECVQDMDHENMFWYRQDPGLGLRLIYFSYDVKMKEKGDIPEGYSVSREKKERFSLILESASTNQTSMYLCASTPGVQETQYFGPGTRLLVL.

This clonotype was picked up a small number of times. The rearrangement links TRBV5-6 to TRBJ2-5; 7 positions match TRBD2. The CDR3 runs 15 residues. The V and J ends lost 0 bases and 5 bases, in that order; junction bases with no gene match: 7. Germline CDR1 reads SGHDT; CDR2 reads YYEEEE. The DNA for the CDR3 is TGTGCCAGCAGCTTGGGCGTCAGGGAGGGCGAGACCCAGTACTTC. As protein: CASSLGVREGETQYF.

This clonotype was seen a handful of times. The CDR3 is CSAGTSKDYYNEQFF. Here the CDR3 DNA reads TGCAGCGCAGGAACTAGCAAAGACTACTACAATGAGCAGTTCTTC. This rearrangement joins TRBV20-1 to TRBJ2-1; perhaps TRBD2 as D (6 bases). Germline V gene lookup returns CDR1 DFQATT and CDR2 SNEGSKA (reference sequence). The CDR3 covers 15 residues.

This clonotype was seen many times. The J gene is TRBJ2-1, the V gene TRBV4-2; possibly TRBD2 for D (6 bases). This CDR3 has 16 residues. V gave up 1 base and J gave up 2 bases, with 12 bases separating them. Germline CDR1 reads LGHNA; CDR2 reads YNFKEQ. CDR3 DNA: TGTGCCAGCAGCCAAGCTCGAGCGGGCCCCTACAATGAGCAGTTCTTC. Translating gives CASSQARAGPYNEQFF.

In its sample, this clonotype was seen many times. CDR3 residues: CSAGTVQETQYF. The CDR3 DNA sequence: TGCAGTGCTGGGACAGTACAAGAGACCCAGTACTTC. The V gene is TRBV20-1, the J gene TRBJ2-5, with 7 bases lining up with TRBD1. There are 12 residues in the CDR3. Germline CDR1 DFQATT, CDR2 SNEGSKA (reference sequence). V trimming: 5 bases; J trimming: 2 bases; junction bases outside the gene matches: 2.

The chain carries TRBV25-1 and TRBJ2-7; D possibly corresponds to TRBD2 (5 bases). V was cut by 1 base and J by 3 bases, with 13 bases left in between. CDR3 size: 15 residues. CDR1 is MGHDK and CDR2 is SYGVNS in the germline V gene. The CDR3, as DNA: TGTGCCAGCAGTGAATCCTCCTTCGGGGTCTACGAGCAGTACTTC. The encoded protein is CASSESSFGVYEQYF.